A single sample gave rise to the 26 T cell receptor beta chains below, sequenced in a study of PD-L1 blockade in urothelial cancer. Time point meaning: peripheral blood 6 weeks after treatment start. Sequencing used immunoSEQ multiplex PCR; TCRdb keeps in-frame clones, though not all of them. The sample includes around 41,000 clones, roughly 80% seen only once; the top ten take about 15%. The starting material was PBMCs, obtained around atezolizumab (anti-PD-L1) treatment. The origin of the receptors is a man aged 55 to 69 with urothelial cancer.

As concerns this clone: At one of its ends the junction is not consistent with the germline gene, which may arise from a read error. This chain links TRBV5-8 with TRBJ2-7; D gene ambiguous. From germline, CDR1 is SGHTS and CDR2 YDEGEE. CDR3 length: 12 residues. CDR3 amino acids: CASSLISYEQYF. Here the CDR3 DNA reads TGCGCCAGCAGCTTGATCAGTTACGAGCAGTACTTC.

The rearrangement joins TRBV2 to TRBJ2-5; D may be TRBD1 (6 bases). Germline V CDR1 and CDR2: SNHLY, FYNNEI. This CDR3 has 14 amino acids. Trimming pared 6 bases from V and 1 base from J, leaving 12 bases between. CDR3 in amino acids: CASRWTDSQETQYF. Written as DNA, the CDR3 is TGTGCCAGCAGGTGGACAGATTCCCAAGAGACCCAGTACTTC. Full variable domain (outside the CDR3, taken from reference TRBV2 and TRBJ2-5): EPEVTQTPSHQVTQMGQEVILRCVPISNHLYFYWYRQILGQKVEFLVSFYNNEISEKSEIFDDQFSVERPDGSNFTLKIRSTKLEDSAMYFCASRWTDSQETQYFGPGTRLLVL.

In DNA, the CDR3 is TGTGCCAGCAGCCTAAGACTGCCCGGACAGGGGTCCGGGGAGCTGTTTTTT. Residues: CASSLRLPGQGSGELFF. The chain carries TRBV11-2 and TRBJ2-2; 9 bases map to TRBD1. J lost 6 bases, V lost 5 bases, and 13 bases had no gene match. The CDR3 consists of 17 residues. CDR1 and CDR2 (germline): SGHAT, FQNNGV.

The chain employs TRBV5-1 and TRBJ1-4, with TRBD1 matching 7 bases. V dropped 4 bases and J dropped 0; count of bases not matched to a gene: 6. The CDR3 covers 16 residues. From germline, CDR1 is SGHRS and CDR2 YFSETQ. The CDR3 nucleotides are TGCGCCAGCAGCCTTCGGACAGGCTCAACTAATGAAAAACTGTTTTTT. It specifies CASSLRTGSTNEKLFF.

This sequence joins TRBV7-7 and TRBJ2-5, with D perhaps TRBD1 (5 bases). CDR1 is SSHAT and CDR2 is FNYEAQ in the germline V gene (reference sequence). The CDR3 is made up of 14 amino acids. V lost 5 bases and J 4 bases, leaving 14 bases between the germline ends. The DNA of the CDR3 is TGTGCCAGCAGCCCCCTAGGGGTTGGAGAGACCCAGTACTTC. This sequence encodes CASSPLGVGETQYF.

CDR3 bases: TGTGCCAGCAGTCCTCGGACACTAAAAGGTACTGAAGCTTTCTTT. Its translation: CASSPRTLKGTEAFF. V and J are TRBV27 and TRBJ1-1, with D possibly TRBD1 on 5 matching bases. Germline V gene lookup returns CDR1 MNHEY and CDR2 SMNVEV (reference sequence). The CDR3 length is 15 residues. V dropped 5 bases and J dropped 5 bases, with 18 bases sitting between them.

The table lists this clone with a count of one. The gene calls are TRBV7-3 and TRBJ2-5, with D perhaps TRBD2 (5 bases). With the DNA end fitting TRBJ2-7 better, the J assignment may be wrong. CDR3 size: 14 residues. In germline, CDR1 is SGHTA, CDR2 FQGTGA. DNA for the CDR3: TGTGCCAGCAGCCCAAATGGCGGGCGGCACGAGCAGTACTTC. As protein: CASSPNGGRHEQYF.

Only a few counts were recorded for this clone. This sequence joins TRBV7-6 and TRBJ2-3; the D gene is possibly TRBD2 (7 bases). With 4 bases removed from V and 3 bases from J, the gap between germline ends came to 17 bases. The CDR3 consists of 16 residues. Germline CDR1 and CDR2: SGHVS and FNYEAQ. CDR3 DNA: TGTGCCAGCAGCTCCAATAGGGAGGGGGGTACAGATACGCAGTATTTT. This gives the protein CASSSNREGGTDTQYF. Full variable domain (outside the CDR3, taken from reference TRBV7-6 and TRBJ2-3): GAGVSQSPRYKVTKRGQDVALRCDPISGHVSLYWYRQALGQGPEFLTYFNYEAQQDKSGLPNDRFSAERPEGSISTLTIQRTEQRDSAMYRCASSSNREGGTDTQYFGPGTRLTVL.

This sequence joins TRBV2 and TRBJ2-6, with D possibly TRBD1 on 6 matching bases. Germline V gene data show CDR1 as SNHLY and CDR2 as FYNNEI. Trimming stripped 6 bases from V and 3 bases from J, with 12 bases between. CDR3 size: 15 residues. The chain's CDR3 is CASRQGVFGANVLTF. The CDR3 DNA follows: TGTGCCAGCAGACAGGGTGTATTTGGGGCCAACGTCCTGACTTTC.

In its sample, this clone was seen a few times. The CDR3 DNA reads TGTGCCAGCAGCCCCGGCTACGAGCAGTACTTC. Translation: CASSPGYEQYF. The chain combines TRBV7-2 with TRBJ2-7; D not resolved. This CDR3 comprises 11 residues. The germline gives CDR1 SGHTA, CDR2 FQGNSA. Trimming removed 5 bases at V and 3 bases at J, with 5 bases between.

CDR3: CAWRRNTEAFF. The CDR3 DNA sequence: TGTGCCTGGAGGAGGAACACTGAAGCTTTCTTT. The rearrangement uses TRBV30 and TRBJ1-1, with D uncertain. CDR1 GTSNPN and CDR2 SVGIG come from the germline V gene (reference sequence). This CDR3 spans 11 amino acids. Trimming left V 3 bases short and J 1 base short, with 3 bases between.

The chain uses TRBV5-1 and TRBJ2-1; a possible D gene is TRBD2 (7 bases). This CDR3 is built from 15 residues. Germline lookup yields CDR1 SGHRS and CDR2 YFSETQ. Trimming shortened V by 2 bases and J by 4 bases, and 13 bases separated the two germline ends. The CDR3 is CASSFTGTNYNEQFF. The DNA of the CDR3 is TGCGCCAGCAGCTTTACAGGGACTAATTACAATGAGCAGTTCTTC.

The J gene is TRBJ1-1, the V gene TRBV27; 7 nucleotides match TRBD1. Looked up from germline, CDR1 is MNHEY and CDR2 is SMNVEV (reference sequence). The CDR3 is made up of 13 amino acids. Trimming at V came to 6 bases and at J to 1 base, leaving 2 bases not matched to a gene. CDR3 nucleotides: TGTGCCAGCAGGCACAGGGGGAACACTGAAGCTTTCTTT. Translated: CASRHRGNTEAFF.

The V and J genes are TRBV23-1 and TRBJ1-5; 8 bases agree with TRBD1. TRBV23-1 has ORF status, its function being uncertain. Unmatched junction bases numbered 11, after V lost 8 bases and J lost 2 bases. The CDR3 sequence is 16 residues long. This chain's CDR3 is CASRSGQGTGNQPQHF. As DNA, the CDR3 is TGCGCCAGCCGCTCCGGACAGGGAACGGGCAATCAGCCCCAGCATTTT.

V usage is TRBV19 and J usage is TRBJ2-2; 8 bases match TRBD1. The CDR3 consists of 15 residues. V lost 1 base to trimming and J lost 4 bases; unmatched junction nucleotides: 2. The germline V gene encodes CDR1 LNHDA and CDR2 SQIVND (reference sequence). The CDR3 region has the DNA TGTGCCAGTAGTATAGGACAGGGGAGCACCGGGGAGCTGTTTTTT. Residues: CASSIGQGSTGELFF. The full variable domain, in which reference TRBV19 and TRBJ2-2 provide the parts outside the CDR3, is DGGITQSPKYLFRKEGQNVTLSCEQNLNHDAMYWYRQDPGQGLRLIYYSQIVNDFQKGDIAEGYSVSREKKESFPLTVTSAQKNPTAFYLCASSIGQGSTGELFFGEGSRLTVL.

This clone was detected once. V and J are TRBV30 and TRBJ2-7, with a possible D match to TRBD2 (5 bases). The CDR3 contains 13 residues. Germline assignment: CDR1 GTSNPN and CDR2 SVGIG (reference sequence). The germline V and J ends were trimmed by 2 bases and 3 bases, with 11 bases remaining between them. CDR3 in amino acids: CAWSNDGNYEQYF. Written as DNA, the CDR3 is TGTGCCTGGAGTAACGACGGGAACTACGAGCAGTACTTC.

Here the CDR3 reads CASSKVTGAPHEKLFF. The CDR3 nucleotides are TGTGCCAGTAGTAAGGTCACAGGGGCCCCGCATGAAAAACTGTTTTTT. The V gene is TRBV19, the J gene TRBJ1-4, with 7 bases aligning to TRBD1. Germline assignment: CDR1 LNHDA and CDR2 SQIVND (reference sequence). This CDR3 has 16 amino acids. V gave up 4 bases and J gave up 6 bases; unmatched junction bases: 11. Filled out from reference TRBV19 and TRBJ1-4, the complete variable domain reads DGGITQSPKYLFRKEGQNVTLSCEQNLNHDAMYWYRQDPGQGLRLIYYSQIVNDFQKGDIAEGYSVSREKKESFPLTVTSAQKNPTAFYLCASSKVTGAPHEKLFFGSGTQLSVL.

The chain employs TRBV7-9 and TRBJ2-5; D perhaps matches TRBD1 (6 bases). Germline CDR1 and CDR2: SEHNR and FQNEAQ (reference sequence). The V end lost 3 bases, the J end lost 3 bases, and 14 bases lay between the germline ends. The CDR3 has 15 amino acids. The CDR3 loop reads CASSFGGQTKETQYF. CDR3 coding DNA: TGTGCCAGCAGCTTTGGTGGACAGACGAAAGAGACCCAGTACTTC.

V gene TRBV7-2 combines with J gene TRBJ1-2; D unresolved. The CDR3 consists of 14 residues. Per the germline V gene, CDR1 is SGHTA and CDR2 is FQGNSA. The germline V and J ends were trimmed by 6 bases and 4 bases, with 15 bases remaining between them. Written as DNA, the CDR3 is TGTGCCAGCAGAAGGAGGGCCGAGGTCTATGGCTACACCTTC. Protein: CASRRRAEVYGYTF.

The chain combines TRBV5-4 with TRBJ1-1; 12 bases map to TRBD1. V gave up 4 bases and J gave up 3 bases; unmatched junction bases: 4. The CDR3 covers 15 residues. Germline CDR1 and CDR2: SGHNT and YYREEE (reference sequence). The chain's CDR3 is CASSGTGGAYTEAFF. The CDR3 DNA follows: TGTGCCAGCAGCGGGACAGGGGGCGCATACACTGAAGCTTTCTTT.

This sequence joins TRBV4-1 and TRBJ2-1; a weak D match, TRBD1 (6 bases). Trimming took off 0 bases at V and 7 bases at J, with 16 bases between the two ends. The germline gives CDR1 MGHRA, CDR2 YSYEKL. The CDR3 extends over 16 amino acids. Written as DNA, the CDR3 is TGCGCCAGCAGCCAAGAGCTCGGGGCGCAGGGGAATGAGCAGTTCTTC. It specifies CASSQELGAQGNEQFF.

The gene calls are TRBV5-1 and TRBJ1-5; 11 bases match TRBD1. Germline CDR1 and CDR2: SGHRS and YFSETQ. V trimming: 0 bases; J trimming: 2 bases; junction bases outside the gene matches: 13. This CDR3 region has 20 residues. The CDR3 bases are TGCGCCAGCAGCTTGGCCATCGGGACAGGGGGTCTGGGGGGCAATCAGCCCCAGCATTTT. Encoded protein: CASSLAIGTGGLGGNQPQHF.

This clone has just one count. The chain is built from TRBV19 and TRBJ2-1; 9 nucleotides agree with TRBD1. The V gene's germline CDR1 is LNHDA and CDR2 SQIVND (reference sequence). This CDR3 spans 15 amino acids. The ends lost 6 bases at V and 3 bases at J; junction bases unmatched: 6. The CDR3 DNA reads TGTGCCAGTAGCTCCGGACAGGGGCTCTACAATGAGCAGTTCTTC. Protein product: CASSSGQGLYNEQFF. The full variable domain, rest sourced from reference TRBV19 and TRBJ2-1, is DGGITQSPKYLFRKEGQNVTLSCEQNLNHDAMYWYRQDPGQGLRLIYYSQIVNDFQKGDIAEGYSVSREKKESFPLTVTSAQKNPTAFYLCASSSGQGLYNEQFFGPGTRLTVL.

The V gene is TRBV2, the J gene TRBJ2-1, with 12 nucleotides matching TRBD2. Germline V gene sequence: CDR1 SNHLY, CDR2 FYNNEI. The CDR3 is 16 amino acids. After removal of 5 bases from V and 2 bases from J, the junction contained 4 bases not matched to a gene. CDR3 in DNA: TGTGCCAGCAGTACTAGCGGGGGGCGCACCTACAATGAGCAGTTCTTC. This translates into CASSTSGGRTYNEQFF.

The chain joins TRBV2 to TRBJ2-3, with D perhaps matching TRBD2 (6 bases). This CDR3 comprises 15 residues. Deletions cut 4 bases from V and 3 bases from J, with 14 bases between. Germline assignment: CDR1 SNHLY and CDR2 FYNNEI. In nucleotides, the CDR3 is TGTGCCAGCAGTGGCCCAGGTGGGGGGACAGATACGCAGTATTTT. It is translated as CASSGPGGGTDTQYF.

The chain has TRBV6-5 and TRBJ1-2; TRBD1 is a possible D gene (5 bases). Germline CDR1 MNHEY, CDR2 SVGAGI. This CDR3 region has 13 residues. V lost 0 bases and J lost 4, with 6 bases in between. DNA for the CDR3: TGTGCCAGCAGTTACTCGGGGCGCTATGGCTACACCTTC. Protein product: CASSYSGRYGYTF.